The entry that follows covers one T cell receptor beta chain sequence. One entry per CDR3 protein, called by TCRdb with MiXCR from the 5' RACE reads. The sample shows tens of thousands of distinct CDR3 sequences, approximately 10% of them seen only once. The data derive from a study of early T cells in non-severe SARS-CoV-2 infection. Study background: Bulk RNA isolated from unsorted whole blood underwent sequencing; chains were not paired.

This CDR3 region has 14 residues. Trimming took 1 base from V and 3 from J, leaving 10 bases between them. The V gene's germline CDR1 is SGHAT and CDR2 FQNNGV. The receptor's source is an adult who was a healthcare worker with PCR-confirmed SARS-CoV-2 infection or an uninfected control (not recorded which). The chain combines TRBV11-2 with TRBJ2-7; a weak D match, TRBD2 (5 bases). The sequencing here drew on whole blood, taken at baseline. The CDR3 protein is CASSLVAGLYEQYF. The CDR3 region has the DNA TGTGCCAGCAGCTTAGTTGCAGGACTCTACGAGCAGTACTTC.